This T cell receptor (beta chain) originates from a study of cytomegalovirus exposure and HLA in healthy donors. Points from the study as a whole: Most of the CMV-associated TCR beta chains (in a later analysis) appeared to be HLA-restricted. Segments of the TCR beta V type were, in most cases, productive about 87% or about 30% of the time in an earlier analysis.

The V and J ends lost 9 bases and 0 bases respectively, with 32 bases between them. The CDR3 totals 20 residues. CDR1 and CDR2 (germline): SGHDN, FVKESK. Only a few counts were recorded for this clone. What it binds is unknown. Likely unrecorded immune exposures existed in these nominally healthy donors. Amplification used 60 Vbeta primers and 13 Jbeta primers. The assay was immunoSEQ multiplex PCR, and TCRdb's table has in-frame clones only and misses some. The top ten hold around 8.6% of the sample, which has under 130,000 clones, around 77% seen once. The chain links TRBV14 to TRBJ1-2; D not resolved. This TCR came from a woman in her 40s in good health and CMV-seropositive. Sequences were obtained from PBMCs. The CDR3 loop reads CARRHGKSPQIFLANYGYTF. The CDR3 DNA is TGTGCCAGAAGGCACGGTAAGTCTCCGCAAATCTTCCTAGCTAACTATGGCTACACCTTC.